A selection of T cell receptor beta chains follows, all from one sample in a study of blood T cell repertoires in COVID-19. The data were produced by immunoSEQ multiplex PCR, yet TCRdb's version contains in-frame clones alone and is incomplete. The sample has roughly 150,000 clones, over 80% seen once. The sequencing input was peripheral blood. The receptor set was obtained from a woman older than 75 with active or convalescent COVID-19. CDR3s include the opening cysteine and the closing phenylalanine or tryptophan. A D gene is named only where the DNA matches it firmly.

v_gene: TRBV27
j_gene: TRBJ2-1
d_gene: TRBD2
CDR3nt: TGTGCCAGCAGTTTACAAACTAGCGGGGGCTACAATGAGCAGTTCTTC
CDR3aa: CASSLQTSGGYNEQFF

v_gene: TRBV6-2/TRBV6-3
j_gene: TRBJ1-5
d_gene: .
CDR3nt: TGTGCCAGCAGCCAAACGGGGGGATCTAGCAATCAGCCCCAGCATTTT
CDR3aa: CASSQTGGSSNQPQHF

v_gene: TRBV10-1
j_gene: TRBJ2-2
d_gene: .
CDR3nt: TGCGCCAGCTCCCTTTCTAGCGCGGGCACCGGGGAGCTGTTTTTT
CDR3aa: CASSLSSAGTGELFF

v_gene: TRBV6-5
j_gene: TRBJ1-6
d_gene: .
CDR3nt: TGTGCCAGCAGTTTACAGGGAACCTCCTATAATTCACCCCTCCACTTT
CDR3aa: CASSLQGTSYNSPLHF

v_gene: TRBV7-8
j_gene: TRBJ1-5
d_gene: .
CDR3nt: TGTGCCAGCAGTTATACAGGTGAATTGAGCAATCAGCCCCAGCATTTT
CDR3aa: CASSYTGELSNQPQHF

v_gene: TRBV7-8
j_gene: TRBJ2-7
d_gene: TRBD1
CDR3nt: TGTGCCAGCAGCTGGGGACAGGGACCCGTTGAGCAGTACTTC
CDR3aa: CASSWGQGPVEQYF

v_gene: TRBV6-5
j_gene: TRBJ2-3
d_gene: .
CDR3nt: TGTGCCAGCAAGAATAGCGGACCCACAGATACGCAGTATTTT
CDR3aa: CASKNSGPTDTQYF

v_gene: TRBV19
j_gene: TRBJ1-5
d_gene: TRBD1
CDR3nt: TGTGCCAGTATTCAACCCGGGACAGGGGGCGGTCAGCCCCAGCATTTT
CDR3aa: CASIQPGTGGGQPQHF

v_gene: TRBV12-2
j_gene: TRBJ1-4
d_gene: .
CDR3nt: TGTGCAAGTCGCACCCACTTAAAACAGGGGATAAATGAAAAACTGTTTTTT
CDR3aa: CASRTHLKQGINEKLFF

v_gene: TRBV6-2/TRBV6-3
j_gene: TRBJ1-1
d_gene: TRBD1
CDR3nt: TGTGCCAGCAGTTCCCTCAGAGGACAGGGTAACACTGAAGCTTTCTTT
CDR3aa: CASSSLRGQGNTEAFF

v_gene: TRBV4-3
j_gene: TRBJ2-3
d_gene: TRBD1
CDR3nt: TGCGCCAGCAGCCCCCGGACAGGAGATACGCAGTATTTT
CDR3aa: CASSPRTGDTQYF

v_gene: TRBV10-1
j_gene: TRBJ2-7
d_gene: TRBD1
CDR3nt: TGCGCCAGCAGTGAGCCCGGGACAGGGAGAAGCGGGCAGTACTTC
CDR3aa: CASSEPGTGRSGQYF

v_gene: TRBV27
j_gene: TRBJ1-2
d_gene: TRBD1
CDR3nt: TGTGCCAGCAGTTTAAAGGGGGCTAGCTATGGCTACACCTTC
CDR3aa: CASSLKGASYGYTF

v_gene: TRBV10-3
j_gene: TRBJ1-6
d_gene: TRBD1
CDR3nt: TGTGCCATCAGTGGAGGGACAGGGAATAATTCACCCCTCCACTTT
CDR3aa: CAISGGTGNNSPLHF

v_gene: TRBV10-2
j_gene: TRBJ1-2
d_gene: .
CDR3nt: TGCGCCAGCAGTGGGGGACCGGGAGGTTCATATGGCTACACCTTC
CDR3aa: CASSGGPGGSYGYTF

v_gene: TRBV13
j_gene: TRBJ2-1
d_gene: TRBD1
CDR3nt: TGTGCCAGCAGCTTAGCGGGCACAGGGGTTTACAATGAGCAGTTCTTC
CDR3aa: CASSLAGTGVYNEQFF